The present T cell receptor beta chain was sequenced within a study of blood T cell repertoires in COVID-19 (dated by TCRdb to the early 2020s). Regarding the study in general: Samples covering the acute and convalescent phases of COVID-19 were provided by collaborators in the United States, Italy and Spain. The material from the prospective study consisted of cDNA or gDNA derived from T cells, B-cell-depleted T cells, or PBMCs. Deeply sampled blood TCRbeta repertoires from subjects exposed to, actively infected with, or recovered from COVID-19 were included in the dataset. The repertoires were released in a freely available public database meant as a resource for research on the immune response to SARS-CoV-2. Samples came from the ongoing ImmuneRACE study (first 160 participants) plus 1,254 subjects from 6 global collaborators. The sample metadata nearly always contained a de-identified subject ID, COVID-19 status, age in years and sex. HLA class I and class II types, where available, came from metadata supplied by the sample provider rather than from assay-based typing. The paper's findings and limits, for the study overall: Clinical and demographic metadata were provided uncurated, with the amount varying by source and participant.

The immunoSEQ Assay, a bias-controlled multiplex PCR, was used to amplify TCRbeta CDR3 regions from genomic DNA. The authors' pipeline ran thus. The number of nucleated cells in each sample was estimated from the amplification of reference gene primers within the assay. To quantify the absolute abundance of each unique TCRbeta CDR3 rearrangement, sequence reads were collapsed and filtered. For each sample, productive Simpson clonality was calculated as the square root of Simpson's diversity index across productive rearrangements. TCRdb's version of the immuneACCESS table is confined to in-frame rearrangements and falls short of the full clone set. An unresolved V gene accounts for under half of the shortfall where checked; the remainder is of unknown origin. That table gives V, J and clone size, and the DNA gave D and trimming. The sample table lists about 200,000 clones, around four fifths of them with a count of one. The top ten clonotypes cover around 0.93% of the sample.

Based on the germline V gene, the CDR1 and CDR2 sequences are SGHVS and FNYEAQ. The CDR3 runs 15 residues from the cysteine to the phenylalanine. Of the read, only the CDR3 DNA is kept; its 45 bases are in frame from base 1. From V the trimming removes 4 bases and from J it removes 7 bases, while the gene matches leave 8 bases of the junction unaccounted for. For this clone: The antigen this receptor binds is unknown. The record has no base qualities; no much larger clone is one base away.

One collaborating source in Seattle enrolled patients while the patients were actively infected and followed the patients over time throughout the course of disease. Collaborating institutions collected whole blood in K2EDTA tubes following their own protocols. For TCRbeta analysis, collaborators shipped samples in one of three forms: frozen whole blood, isolated PBMCs, or DNA extracted from either of those sample types. The clonotype was recovered from a man in his sixties with COVID-19, enrolled during active disease. Sequences were obtained from peripheral blood. The receptor chain draws on TRBV7-6 and TRBJ2-2; 8 bases in between match TRBD1. The DNA sequence is given as TGTGCCAGCAGCTGGAGGCAGGGGGCGCACGGGGAGCTGTTTTTT. Translated, it reads CASSWRQGAHGELFF.